The T cell receptor beta chain under discussion was sequenced for a study of human T cells and chemical hapten exposure (dated by TCRdb to 2020 to 2023). About the full investigation: For sensitization, 2% DPC in acetone was applied to a 2 cm by 2 cm area of upper inner arm skin. The mostly female patient cohort included alopecia areata with under or over 50% scalp involvement, alopecia totalis and alopecia universalis. This study followed changes in the peripheral blood TCR repertoire in vivo during primary and secondary sensitization of alopecia patients to the hapten diphenylcyclopropenone (DPC). Patients additionally received weekly therapeutic DPC doses to the scalp throughout the approximately 24-week study period. Patch tests used Finn chambers with 0.01% DPC on the upper back, scored after 6 days by International Contact Dermatitis Research Group standards. Blood samples were taken from patients before sensitization (week 0) and then at 2, 6 and about 24 weeks after DPC sensitization. Blood for TCR sequencing was provided by twenty-nine alopecia patients at one to four time points (pre-sensitization, 2, 6 and 24 weeks). Libraries were pooled for sequencing, and variation in per-sample TCR yields was attributed mainly to small differences in library volumes within the pool. Points the paper makes about the study in general: The number of TCRs above 1 in 1000 frequency did not change with DPC sensitization; there was no evidence of global repertoire structure alterations. A positive correlation was found between the number of PT1 expanded TCRs and patch test score, with significance reached at thresholds 8, 16 and 32 but not 4. Expanded TCRs formed significantly more large CDR3 similarity clusters than pre-sensitization or healthy control sets, consistent with antigen-driven responses. After repeated subsampling, changes were observed in the strength of the expansion versus patch-test correlation and in the threshold at which the correlation became significant. All patients had alopecia, a presumed autoimmune disease, so their immune response might differ from that of healthy individuals.

As for this clonotype: What this receptor recognizes is not known. The junction does not match germline at one end; this may be a read error.

Library preparation employed RACE. Sequenced using a NextSeq 500. During library preparation, unique molecular identifiers were attached to individual cDNA molecules so that TCRs could be counted in a quantitative, reproducible way. For every blood RNA sample, sequencing covered both the TCR alpha and TCR beta chains. As for the original processing: The median number of TCRs per sample was 90,000 to 100,000, ranging from 23,224 to 690,600. The Decombinator software suite was used to annotate the V, J and CDR3 of the TCR reads. To make PS versus PT1 abundance plots, every sample was subsampled to the same number of TCRs (28,000). TCRs were defined as expanded if absent before sensitization and observed at least eight times at the 2-week time point. TCRdb itself trimmed the public reads at Q25 with fastp, ran MiXCR and retained productive beta chains. Rows with one shared CDR3 protein collapse into an entry with the most common genes and DNA. These V and J calls are TCRdb output, not the study's own analysis. The sample table records more than 100,000 distinct CDR3 sequences; around an eighth of these occur just once. The leading ten clones occupy around 2.7% of the sample.

Per the publication, the time point label means: pre-sensitization, week 0. The treatment or condition label for this specimen denotes: therapeutic diphenylcyclopropenone sensitization with weekly scalp DPC. At each patch-test visit, blood was drawn before the patch test was applied. Eligible patients were aged 18 to 70, diagnosed with alopecia, deemed suitable for DPC therapy, and excluded if pregnant. Unfractionated whole blood was collected in Tempus Blood RNA tubes, and total RNA was extracted from that blood. The CDR3, from cysteine to phenylalanine, totals 15 residues. The kept DNA is CDR3 alone, 45 bases in frame from the first base. CDR1 SGHAT and CDR2 FQNNGV are derived from the germline V gene.

This clonotype was sampled from a woman aged 18-29 years with alopecia areata. Some clones in this sample may be carry-over from other donors' samples. Specimen: whole blood, collected in connection with sensitization to the hapten diphenylcyclopropenone (DPC). The rearrangement combines TRBV11-2 with TRBJ2-7, with 7 central nucleotides matching TRBD2. The nucleotides are TGTGTCAGCAGCTTAGGAAGCGGGGCTCCCTACGAGCAGTACTTC. Its protein product is CVSSLGSGAPYEQYF.